This T cell receptor beta chain was captured in a study of CD8 T cells in Susac syndrome. Between the trimmed V and J ends, which lost 9 bases and 0 bases, there was a span of 20 bases. Per the germline V gene, CDR1 is KGHDR and CDR2 is SFDVKD. This CDR3 has 16 residues. Reverse transcription used 0.5 to 1 ug RNA and random hexamers. MiXCR was run by TCRdb on the immunoSEQ multiplex PCR reads, yielding one entry per CDR3 protein. The table lists 350,000 to 550,000 distinct CDR3 sequences, approximately 85% of them singletons, with about 0.12% in the top ten. This sequence was found in a human donor with multiple sclerosis. What was sequenced was CD8+ T cells from PBMCs. The chain is built from TRBV24-1 and TRBJ2-7, with TRBD1 as a possible D gene (7 bases). CDR3: CATDKRGTANSYEQYF. For the CDR3, the DNA is TGTGCCACCGATAAACGGGGGACAGCCAACTCCTACGAGCAGTACTTC.